The text below deals with one T cell receptor (beta chain). These data belong to a study of blood T cell repertoires in COVID-19. Across the study: The origin of the acute and convalescent COVID-19 samples was the United States, Italy and Spain. PBMCs, B-cell-depleted T cells, or T cells were the source of the cDNA or gDNA that made up the material.

The table came from immunoSEQ multiplex PCR; TCRdb's copy has only in-frame clones and leaves some out. This table holds some 41,000 clones, about nine tenths found once. V was trimmed by 0 bases and J by 2 bases, leaving 12 bases between them. Germline V CDR1 and CDR2: SGHDT, YYEEEE. The CDR3 loop spans 16 amino acids. The rearrangement joins TRBV5-6 to TRBJ1-3; D not resolved. The TCR was taken from a man between 70 and 80 years old with active COVID-19. The material sequenced was peripheral blood. The CDR3 region is CASSLGASVAGNTIYF. Here the CDR3 DNA reads TGTGCCAGCAGCTTGGGGGCCAGTGTGGCTGGAAACACCATATATTTT.